The rows below give T cell receptor beta chains drawn from one sample of a study of blood T cell repertoires in COVID-19. This table comes from immunoSEQ multiplex PCR, and its TCRdb copy is limited to in-frame clones, with some not included. The sample holds about 370,000 clones, around 87% seen once. Sequenced material: peripheral blood. These receptors were collected from a woman between 25 and 40 years old with COVID-19, enrolled during active disease. Each CDR3 is given with its conserved first and last residue. A D gene is named only where the DNA matches it firmly. Size tells how often a clone was seen (once, few, many) or the class of an expanded clone, and some rows leave it out.

. TRBJ2-7 . TRBV7-3 TGTGCCAGCAGCTTAGGGGGGATCGGACACGAGCAGTACTTC CASSLGGIGHEQYF
. TRBJ1-1 . TRBV19 TGTGCCAGTAGTAAAGTCAGGGGAAGCATGGGTGAAGCTTTCTTT CASSKVRGSMGEAFF
. TRBJ2-1 TRBD2 TRBV2 TGTGCCAGCAGTGAATGGACTAGCTCCCGGGGGCTTTTCTTC CASSEWTSSRGLFF
. TRBJ2-7 TRBD2 TRBV28 TGTGCAACGGGGCGGGAGCCTCCCTACGAGCAGTACTTC CATGREPPYEQYF
once TRBJ2-3 TRBD2 TRBV4-2 TGTGCCAGCAGCCAGTGGGGTTCCGCGGGAGGAGGAGATACGCAGTATTTT CASSQWGSAGGGDTQYF
. TRBJ2-4 . TRBV15 TGTGCCACCAGCCCAGGGACTTCGTCTGTTCAGTACTTC CATSPGTSSVQYF
. TRBJ1-6 . TRBV27 TGTGCCAGCAGGTCCAAGGGGAATTCACCCCTCCACTTT CASRSKGNSPLHF
. TRBJ2-7 . TRBV6-1 TGTGCCAGCAGTGAAGTGGTCAGGCTCCCGGGGGAGCAGTACTTC CASSEVVRLPGEQYF
. TRBJ2-7 . TRBV28 TGTGCCACCCAAAGGACTCAAAACTACGAGCAGTACTTC CATQRTQNYEQYF
. TRBJ2-5 . TRBV30 TGTGCCTGGAGCCGCGGGACAGACGAAGAGACCCAGTACTTC CAWSRGTDEETQYF
once TRBJ1-1 TRBD1 TRBV7-6 TGTGCCAGCAGCCCTGATCCCTCGACAGGGGGCGCGTTGGACACTGAAGCTTTCTTT CASSPDPSTGGALDTEAFF
. TRBJ2-2 . TRBV7-3 TGTGCCAGCAGCCTACGATCCGGGACACCTAACACCGGGGAGCTGTTTTTT CASSLRSGTPNTGELFF
once TRBJ1-2 . TRBV25-1 TGTGCCAGCAGTGACTCCTCAGGGGTCAGGGGCTACACCTTC CASSDSSGVRGYTF
. TRBJ1-1 . TRBV3-1/TRBV3-2 TGTGCCAGCAGCCAGGGGGGAGAAGCTTTCTTT CASSQGGEAFF
. TRBJ2-7 . TRBV5-6 TGTGCCAGCAGCTCAGGAGGGGCGAACGAGCAGTACTTC CASSSGGANEQYF
. TRBJ2-2 . TRBV5-1 TGCGCCAGCAGCTTGTTACGGGAGAGGGTCACCGGGGAGCTGTTTTTT CASSLLRERVTGELFF
once TRBJ1-2 . TRBV10-3 TGTGCCATCAGTGAGAAGGCAGGGGTCCCGCTTAACTATGGCTACACCTTC CAISEKAGVPLNYGYTF
. TRBJ1-1 . TRBV7-9 TGTGCCAGCAGCCTAACACCCCAGGGTGAAGCTTTCTTT CASSLTPQGEAFF
. TRBJ1-5 . TRBV10-3 TGTGCCAGCGCTCCGACGGGGGGGAATCAGCCCCAGCATTTT CASAPTGGNQPQHF
. TRBJ1-5 TRBD1 TRBV6-1 TGTGCCAGCAGTGAGAGGGGGCGCAGCAATCAGCCCCAGCATTTT CASSERGRSNQPQHF
. TRBJ1-6 . TRBV5-6 TGTGCCAGCAGCTTTGGGGCGACCTATAATTCACCCCTCCACTTT CASSFGATYNSPLHF
. TRBJ2-1 . TRBV7-3 TGTGCCAGCAGCTCGGACAGTAATGAGCAGTTCTTC CASSSDSNEQFF
few TRBJ1-1 . TRBV10-3 TGTGCCATCAGTGATAACAGCTATCTAAACACTGAAGCTTTCTTT CAISDNSYLNTEAFF
. TRBJ2-3 TRBD2 TRBV28 TGTGCCAGCAGTTCCTTAGCGGGAGGGCCATCAGATACGCAGTATTTT CASSSLAGGPSDTQYF
. TRBJ2-1 TRBD2 TRBV28 TGTGCCAGCACCCCCGCGGCTAGCGGGAGCCTAGAGCAGTTCTTC CASTPAASGSLEQFF
. TRBJ2-1 TRBD2 TRBV5-1 TGCGCCAGCAGCACCCGACGGGGGGGATCCTACAATGAGCAGTTCTTC CASSTRRGGSYNEQFF
once TRBJ2-1 TRBD1 TRBV27 TGTGCCAGCGCCGGGACAGGGTTCAATGAGCAGTTCTTC CASAGTGFNEQFF
. TRBJ2-7 . TRBV21-1 TGTGCCCCCGGGACACTGGCCGGGAACGAGCAGTACTTC CAPGTLAGNEQYF
. TRBJ1-1 . TRBV19 TGTGCCAGTACTTCTCAGGACGCGGGGTCGAACACTGAAGCTTTCTTT CASTSQDAGSNTEAFF
. TRBJ2-3 TRBD2 TRBV11-3 TGTGCCAGCAGCATAACTAGCGGGAGAAGCACAGATACGCAGTATTTT CASSITSGRSTDTQYF
. TRBJ1-1 . TRBV2 TGTGCCACCCACCCGAGGGCGTTTGAGACTGAAGCTTTCTTT CATHPRAFETEAFF
few TRBJ1-5 . TRBV4-2 TGTGCCAGCAGCCAGACGGGACATAGCAATCAGCCCCAGCATTTT CASSQTGHSNQPQHF
. TRBJ2-5 . TRBV4-1 TGCGCCAGCAGCCGGACTAGGGGGCAAGAGACCCAGTACTTC CASSRTRGQETQYF
once TRBJ2-7 TRBD2 TRBV5-5 TGTGCCAGCAGCTGGCTAGGGACTAGCGGTTACGAGCAGTACTTC CASSWLGTSGYEQYF
. TRBJ1-5 . TRBV27 TGTGCCAGCAGTACTCCGGGTCCGAATCAGCCCCAGCATTTT CASSTPGPNQPQHF
. TRBJ1-5 . TRBV18 TGTGCCAGCTCCTTGGACAGCCTTAGCAATCAGCCCCAGCATTTT CASSLDSLSNQPQHF
once TRBJ2-1 TRBD2 TRBV19 TGTGCCAGTAGTACCCCGCTAGCGGGGGCATACAATGAGCAGTTCTTC CASSTPLAGAYNEQFF
. TRBJ1-2 . TRBV3-1/TRBV3-2 TGTGCCAGCAGCCAAGGAGGAACTGATGGCTACACCTTC CASSQGGTDGYTF
. TRBJ1-6 TRBD1 TRBV14 TGTGCCAGCAGCCAGAACAGGGGGAGTTCACCCCTCCACTTT CASSQNRGSSPLHF
. TRBJ1-2 . TRBV5-1 TGCGCCAGCAGCTCCGCAGGGGACGGCTACACCTTC CASSSAGDGYTF
. TRBJ2-5 TRBD1 TRBV11-2 TGTGCCAGCAGCGTCCAAGACAGGGGGCGAATTAGGTCAGAGACCCAGTACTTC CASSVQDRGRIRSETQYF
once TRBJ2-7 TRBD2 TRBV4-1 TGCGCCAGCAGCCAAGCCCGATCTAGCGGGATCTACGAGCAGTACTTC CASSQARSSGIYEQYF
. TRBJ1-1 . TRBV19 TGTGCCAGCTGGGCGGGGGGGAGAACTGAAGCTTTCTTT CASWAGGRTEAFF
. TRBJ1-6 . TRBV19 TGTGCCAGTAGTATTCGGGGACTGCTCTATAATTCACCCCTCCACTTT CASSIRGLLYNSPLHF
. TRBJ2-1 TRBD2 TRBV18 TGTGCCAGCTCACCCCTACTAGCGCTTCGTGACAATGAGCAGTTCTTC CASSPLLALRDNEQFF